The clone carrying this T cell receptor (beta chain) has a count of ten or more. The antigen is undetermined. This sample is drawn from a study of spatial heterogeneity in lung cancer. Turning to the study itself: Matched bulk RNA-seq gave a T cell module score that correlated strongly with tumor-region TCR transcript counts.

V was pared by 6 bases and J by 5 bases, with 14 bases between. This CDR3 has 14 residues. Study outcomes and limitations: Tumoral mutation counts were tracked by counts of expanded intratumoral alpha and beta TCRs.

MiXCR, run by TCRdb on the 5' RACE reads, gives a single entry per CDR3 protein. The repertoire holds about 100,000 distinct CDR3 sequences, with around 4.8% as singletons. Time point specified: sample taken at primary tumor resection. TCRs were sequenced from unsorted whole RNA of tumor, nontumor lung or PBMC. V usage is TRBV12-3 or TRBV12-4 and J usage is TRBJ2-1; a possible D gene is TRBD1 (6 bases). Specimen: lung tumor tissue, collected at surgery. The source is a male donor with early-stage non-small cell lung cancer. The CDR3 loop is CASRGAGYDNEQFF. Here the CDR3 DNA reads TGTGCCAGCAGGGGGGCAGGGTACGACAATGAGCAGTTCTTC.